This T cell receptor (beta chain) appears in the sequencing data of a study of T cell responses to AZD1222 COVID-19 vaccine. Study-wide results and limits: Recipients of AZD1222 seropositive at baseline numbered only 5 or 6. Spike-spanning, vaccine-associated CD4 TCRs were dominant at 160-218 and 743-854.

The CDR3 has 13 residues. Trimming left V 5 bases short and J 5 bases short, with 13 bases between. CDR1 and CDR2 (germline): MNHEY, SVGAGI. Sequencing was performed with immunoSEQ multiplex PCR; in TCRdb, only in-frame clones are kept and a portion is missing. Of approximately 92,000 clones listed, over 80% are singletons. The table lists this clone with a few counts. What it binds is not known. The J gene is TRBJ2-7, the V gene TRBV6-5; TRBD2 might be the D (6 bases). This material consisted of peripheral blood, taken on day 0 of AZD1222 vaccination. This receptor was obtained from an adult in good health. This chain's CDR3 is CASSLGGRNEQYF. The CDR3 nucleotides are TGTGCCAGCAGTCTGGGGGGTCGTAACGAGCAGTACTTC.